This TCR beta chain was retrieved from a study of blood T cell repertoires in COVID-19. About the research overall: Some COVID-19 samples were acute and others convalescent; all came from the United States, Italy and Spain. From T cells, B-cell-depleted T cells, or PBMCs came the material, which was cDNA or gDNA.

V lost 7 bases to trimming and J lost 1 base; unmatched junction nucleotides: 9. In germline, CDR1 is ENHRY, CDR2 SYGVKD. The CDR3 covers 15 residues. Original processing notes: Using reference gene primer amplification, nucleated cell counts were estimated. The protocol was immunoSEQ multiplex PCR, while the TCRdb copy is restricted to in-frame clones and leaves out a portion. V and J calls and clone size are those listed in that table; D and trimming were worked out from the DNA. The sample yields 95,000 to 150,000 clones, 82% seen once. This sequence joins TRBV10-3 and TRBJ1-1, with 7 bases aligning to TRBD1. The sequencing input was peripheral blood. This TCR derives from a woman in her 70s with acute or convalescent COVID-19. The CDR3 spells CAIKGMGQPNTEAFF. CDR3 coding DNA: TGTGCCATCAAAGGTATGGGACAGCCGAACACTGAAGCTTTCTTT.